The entry that follows covers one TCR beta chain sequence. Original methodology: Using the CDR3 differences seen across clinicopathological groups, the authors built a distant-metastasis classifier for papillary thyroid cancer, which was meant to discriminate distant-metastatic patients. Using MiXCR, TCRdb reanalyzed the PCR reads. The V and J calls, along with clone size, are taken from TCRdb and not from the paper's own processing. The table has about 7,200 clones, about 32% seen once. There were no patients who had received any treatment before thyroid surgery. V was cut by 1 base and J by 4 bases, with 12 bases left in between. The CDR3 has 14 residues. Germline V lookup: CDR1 DFQATT, CDR2 SNEGSKA (reference sequence). This sample stems from a study of metastatic and nonmetastatic thyroid tumors.

The origin of this receptor is a female donor with papillary thyroid cancer or a benign thyroid nodule (not recorded which). Some clones in this sample may be carry-over from other donors' samples. The sequencing input was adjacent normal tissue. The chain is built from TRBV20-1 and TRBJ2-3; tentative D call: TRBD1 (6 bases). The CDR3 loop reads CSARGRGRADTQYF. The CDR3 coding sequence is TGCAGTGCTAGAGGCAGGGGTAGGGCAGATACGCAGTATTTT.